This T cell receptor (beta chain) was retrieved from a study of blood T cell repertoires in COVID-19. As for the study in general: COVID-19 samples, acute and convalescent, were from the United States, Italy and Spain.

This clone showed up just a few times. Sequenced by immunoSEQ multiplex PCR; TCRdb stores in-frame clones only, minus some. The table shows 55,000 to 90,000 clones, with roughly nine tenths occurring only once. Sequencing was performed on peripheral blood. This TCR was sampled from a woman aged 60-70 years with acute or convalescent COVID-19.

The DNA for the CDR3 is TGTGCCAGCAGTGAAGAGGACAGACCTCCCTACAATGAGCAGTTCTTC. Translation gives CASSEEDRPPYNEQFF. V usage is TRBV6-1 and J usage is TRBJ2-1; D may be TRBD1 (6 bases). Trimming took off 1 base at V and 2 bases at J, with 12 bases between the two ends. Per germline, CDR1 MNHNS and CDR2 SASEGT. The CDR3 loop spans 16 amino acids.